What follows are 30 T cell receptor beta chains derived from one specimen sequenced in a study of cytomegalovirus exposure and HLA in healthy donors. The PCR employed 60 Vbeta primers together with 13 Jbeta primers. TCRdb keeps only in-frame clones here, not all; method: immunoSEQ multiplex PCR. The table includes 85,000 to 100,000 clones, 80% to 90% detected once. The specimen sequenced was PBMCs. The receptors shown here come from a man aged 18 to 29 in good health and CMV-seronegative.

This clone came up a few times. This chain connects TRBV6-5 to TRBJ2-5; a weak D match, TRBD1 (5 bases). The CDR3 has 13 amino acids. Germline V CDR1 and CDR2: MNHEY, SVGAGI. Deletions cut 6 bases from V and 4 bases from J, with 12 bases between. The CDR3 coding sequence is TGTGCCAGCAGGGGGCCGGTGCGAGAGACCCAGTACTTC. Translated: CASRGPVRETQYF.

Notes on this clone: The identical CDR3 is also encoded by other nucleotide sequences in the sample. The V call is TRBV28, the J call TRBJ1-5, with 7 bases identical to TRBD1. Germline CDR1 is MDHEN and CDR2 is SYDVKM. J was trimmed by 4 bases and V by 4 bases; bases with no gene match: 1. The CDR3 loop spans 13 amino acids. The CDR3 coding sequence is TGTGCCAGCAGTTCAGGGGGTAATCAGCCCCAGCATTTT. It is translated as CASSSGGNQPQHF.

This clone was counted a few times. V is TRBV7-9 and J is TRBJ1-2; possible D gene TRBD1, 5 bases. V was pared by 0 bases and J by 8 bases, with 13 bases between. Germline assignment: CDR1 SEHNR and CDR2 FQNEAQ (reference sequence). This CDR3 has 14 amino acids. The chain's CDR3 is CASSLAGGREGYTF. The CDR3 DNA sequence: TGTGCCAGCAGCTTAGCCGGGGGGAGGGAAGGCTACACCTTC.

This clone showed up just a few times. The gene calls are TRBV5-6 and TRBJ1-2, with D uncertain. V was pared by 2 bases and J by 8 bases, with 25 bases between. CDR3 length: 17 amino acids. Germline lookup yields CDR1 SGHDT and CDR2 YYEEEE. CDR3 amino acids: CASSLFRSALVKVGYTF. CDR3 bases: TGTGCCAGCAGCTTATTTAGGAGTGCGCTAGTCAAGGTCGGCTACACCTTC.

This sequence joins TRBV5-8 and TRBJ2-1, with D possibly matching TRBD2 (5 bases). The ends were cut back, 5 bases at V and 4 bases at J, with 16 bases in the middle. This CDR3 has 15 residues. CDR1 SGHTS and CDR2 YDEGEE come from the germline V gene. CDR3 nucleotide sequence: TGTGCCAGCAGGACAAACGGAGGACCTTACAATGAGCAGTTCTTC. Protein sequence: CASRTNGGPYNEQFF.

This chain joins TRBV7-9 and TRBJ2-1; D is unresolved. Between the trimmed V and J ends, which lost 4 bases and 0 bases, there was a span of 10 bases. This CDR3 is built from 15 residues. Germline loops: CDR1 SEHNR, CDR2 FQNEAQ (reference sequence). In DNA form, the CDR3 reads TGTGCCAGCAGCTCTTCCAGAAGCTCCTACAATGAGCAGTTCTTC. Encoded protein: CASSSSRSSYNEQFF.

The chain employs TRBV9 and TRBJ2-6; no clear D. Trimming stripped 3 bases from V and 0 bases from J, with 16 bases between. Germline V gives CDR1 SGDLS, CDR2 YYNGEE. The CDR3 has 18 residues. The CDR3 loop is CASSANPTLSSGANVLTF. The CDR3 DNA is TGTGCCAGCAGCGCAAACCCTACTCTGAGCTCTGGGGCCAACGTCCTGACTTTC.

This rearrangement joins TRBV18 to TRBJ1-1; 8 bases are shared with TRBD1. Germline V gene data show CDR1 as KGHSH and CDR2 as LQKENI. V dropped 3 bases and J dropped 4; count of bases not matched to a gene: 10. The CDR3 has 16 amino acids. CDR3 coding DNA: TGTGCCAGCTCACCGGACAGGGCACGGGTGGGCACTGAAGCTTTCTTT. Protein: CASSPDRARVGTEAFF.

This sequence joins TRBV28 and TRBJ2-7; 7 bases match TRBD1. The CDR3 sequence is 21 residues long. Germline V gives CDR1 MDHEN, CDR2 SYDVKM. V trimming: 3 bases; J trimming: 1 base; junction bases outside the gene matches: 24. DNA of the CDR3: TGTGCCAGCAGTTTGCTGTTCAACTGGACAGGTCAGGCCAGGTCGTCCTACGAGCAGTACTTC. Its protein product is CASSLLFNWTGQARSSYEQYF.

This sequence joins TRBV28 and TRBJ1-5, with 7 positions matching TRBD1. CDR3 length equals 14 residues. Germline V lookup: CDR1 MDHEN, CDR2 SYDVKM. V was clipped by 6 bases and J by 3 bases; unmatched bases: 5. CDR3 amino acids: CASRPGTVNQPQHF. The CDR3 region has the DNA TGTGCCAGCAGGCCCGGGACAGTCAATCAGCCCCAGCATTTT.

This chain uses TRBV28 with TRBJ2-3; 11 nucleotides agree with TRBD2. The germline V gene has CDR1 MDHEN and CDR2 SYDVKM. V lost 5 bases and J lost 3; bases outside the gene matches: 7. CDR3 length: 16 amino acids. CDR3 nucleotide sequence: TGTGCCAGCAGTGCACTAGCGGGAGTGGGAACAGATACGCAGTATTTT. It codes for CASSALAGVGTDTQYF.

V and J are TRBV5-1 and TRBJ2-1; D not certain. The CDR3 contains 16 residues. CDR1 is SGHRS and CDR2 is YFSETQ in the germline V gene. V lost 2 bases to trimming and J lost 0 bases, with 12 bases between them. The CDR3 DNA reads as TGCGCCAGCAGCTTAAAGACTCTAAGCTCCTACAATGAGCAGTTCTTC. Protein product: CASSLKTLSSYNEQFF.

The V call is TRBV19, the J call TRBJ1-5; 7 bases align to TRBD1. The V and J ends lost 5 bases and 4 bases, in that order; junction bases with no gene match: 8. Germline loops: CDR1 LNHDA, CDR2 SQIVND (reference sequence). The CDR3 totals 15 residues. As DNA, the CDR3 is TGTGCCAGTAGTCCCCAGGGACAGCAGAATCAGCCCCAGCATTTT. Its protein is CASSPQGQQNQPQHF.

The chain employs TRBV5-1 and TRBJ2-6; maybe TRBD2 (5 bases). The length of the CDR3 is 16 residues. Germline CDR1 is SGHRS and CDR2 is YFSETQ. Trimming took off 0 bases at V and 2 bases at J, with 9 bases between the two ends. CDR3 nucleotides: TGCGCCAGCAGCTTGGCTGCGGGTACTGGGGCCAACGTCCTGACTTTC. Protein sequence: CASSLAAGTGANVLTF.

The chain recombines TRBV5-1 with TRBJ2-5; D call uncertain. The DNA end favors TRBJ2-7, so the J call may be wrong. CDR1 is SGHRS and CDR2 is YFSETQ in the germline V gene. This CDR3 has 12 residues. CDR3 nucleotides: TGCGCCAGCAGCTTGGGCGGCTACGAGCAGTACTTC. Translated: CASSLGGYEQYF.

J is TRBJ1-2 and V is TRBV5-4; 11 positions match TRBD1. The CDR3 contains 13 residues. V shed 2 bases and J 7 bases; nucleotides not matched to a gene: 1. Germline V gene lookup returns CDR1 SGHNT and CDR2 YYREEE (reference sequence). CDR3 residues: CASSFGTGGGYTF. The CDR3 region has the DNA TGTGCCAGCAGCTTTGGGACAGGGGGTGGCTACACCTTC.

This sequence joins TRBV7-2 and TRBJ2-7, with 9 bases that match TRBD1. This CDR3 is built from 15 residues. Germline lookup yields CDR1 SGHTA and CDR2 FQGNSA. Trimming at V came to 5 bases and at J to 0 bases, leaving 5 bases not matched to a gene. The CDR3 region is CASSLGQGSSYEQYF. CDR3 nucleotides: TGTGCCAGCAGCCTGGGACAGGGAAGCTCCTACGAGCAGTACTTC.

The chain is built from TRBV19 and TRBJ2-6; the D is unclear. V was pared by 3 bases and J by 1 base, with 10 bases between. Germline V gene data show CDR1 as LNHDA and CDR2 as SQIVND (reference sequence). The CDR3 sequence is 16 residues long. CDR3 sequence (DNA): TGTGCCAGTAGTATGGGCAGGCCTTCTGGGGCCAACGTCCTGACTTTC. As protein: CASSMGRPSGANVLTF.

J is TRBJ1-6 and V is TRBV4-3; D is undetermined. The CDR3 consists of 14 residues. Trimming took 1 base from V and 5 from J, leaving 6 bases between them. Germline V lookup: CDR1 LGHNA, CDR2 YSLEER. CDR3 residues: CASSQGPHNSPLHF. CDR3 DNA: TGCGCCAGCAGCCAAGGGCCGCATAATTCACCCCTCCACTTT.

The chain has TRBV30 and TRBJ2-7; D possibly corresponds to TRBD1 (6 bases). V lost 5 bases and J lost 6, with 20 bases in between. Germline CDR1 reads GTSNPN; CDR2 reads SVGIG (reference sequence). The CDR3 runs to 14 residues. CDR3 coding DNA: TGTGCCTGGGGGAGACTTAGGGGGTTGAGCGAGCAGTACTTC. It encodes CAWGRLRGLSEQYF.

The chain employs TRBV7-2 and TRBJ2-1, with 8 bases identical to TRBD2. Losses at the gene ends were 11 bases for V and 3 bases for J; bases not matched to a gene: 12. The CDR3 contains 15 residues. The germline gives CDR1 SGHTA, CDR2 FQGNSA. CDR3 DNA sequence: TGTGCCGGGCAACGGGGTAGCGGGAACTACAATGAGCAGTTCTTC. As protein: CAGQRGSGNYNEQFF.

The chain couples TRBV27 to TRBJ2-1; D is perhaps TRBD2 (6 bases). The CDR3 runs to 14 residues. V shed 8 bases and J shed 0 bases, with 11 bases lying between them. CDR1 and CDR2 from the germline V gene are MNHEY and SMNVEV (reference sequence). CDR3: CASPWDFSYNEQFF. The CDR3 nucleotides read TGTGCCAGCCCCTGGGACTTCTCCTACAATGAGCAGTTCTTC.

V and J are TRBV6-1 and TRBJ1-5, with 7 bases fitting TRBD1. Germline CDR1 MNHNS, CDR2 SASEGT. J lost 4 bases, V lost 4 bases, and 7 bases had no gene match. This CDR3 has 15 residues. The CDR3 here is CASSVGTERNQPQHF. The CDR3 nucleotides read TGTGCCAGCAGTGTCGGGACAGAGAGAAATCAGCCCCAGCATTTT.

The chain joins TRBV28 to TRBJ1-4; D not resolved. The germline CDR1 and CDR2 sequences are MDHEN and SYDVKM. The CDR3 spans 17 residues. V lost 5 bases to trimming and J lost 4 bases, with 20 bases between them. CDR3 protein: CASSATLGARSNEKLFF. The CDR3 DNA sequence: TGTGCCAGCAGTGCGACTTTAGGAGCAAGGAGTAATGAAAAACTGTTTTTT.

The chain couples TRBV4-2 to TRBJ2-7, with a possible D match to TRBD2 (7 bases). V was shortened by 4 bases and J by 0 bases, with 16 bases between the two germline ends. The CDR3 extends over 16 amino acids. Germline-derived CDR1 and CDR2 are LGHNA and YNFKEQ. CDR3: CASSPTGGGLSYEQYF. Here the CDR3 DNA reads TGTGCCAGCAGCCCAACGGGGGGCGGCCTCTCCTACGAGCAGTACTTC.

The chain combines TRBV5-4 with TRBJ2-7; no definite D call. Germline lookup yields CDR1 SGHNT and CDR2 YYREEE (reference sequence). The CDR3 sequence is 14 residues long. Trimming cost V 0 bases and J 2 bases, with 9 bases left between them. The CDR3 reads CASSLGTETYEQYF. The CDR3 nucleotides are TGTGCCAGCAGCTTGGGAACTGAGACCTACGAGCAGTACTTC.

This clone was seen only a few times. This rearrangement joins TRBV7-2 to TRBJ2-1, with 8 bases lining up with TRBD2. The CDR3 sequence is 16 residues long. Germline V gene lookup returns CDR1 SGHTA and CDR2 FQGNSA. V dropped 6 bases and J dropped 4; count of bases not matched to a gene: 11. The CDR3 coding sequence is TGTGCCAGCAGGGGCCCAGGGACTAGTCTGTACAATGAGCAGTTCTTC. Translating gives CASRGPGTSLYNEQFF.

The chain uses TRBV28 and TRBJ2-1, with 13 positions matching TRBD2. The trim removed 6 bases at V and 12 bases at J, leaving 11 bases unmatched. The CDR3 totals 15 residues. Germline CDR1 reads MDHEN; CDR2 reads SYDVKM. CDR3 coding DNA: TGTGCCAGCAGCCCCAGGACTAGCGGGAGAGTAGGGCAGTTCTTC. Amino acids: CASSPRTSGRVGQFF.

This clone is a singleton in its sample. CDR3 nucleotide sequence: TGTGCCAGCAGCCAAGCAGGGGGTCCGGGACTAGCATACGAGCAGTACTTC. Encoded protein: CASSQAGGPGLAYEQYF. V and J are TRBV4-2 and TRBJ2-7; 9 positions agree with TRBD2. Germline V gene lookup returns CDR1 LGHNA and CDR2 YNFKEQ. The J segment lost 4 bases and the V segment lost 1 base, leaving 11 bases of the junction unmatched. The CDR3 runs 17 residues.

The chain joins TRBV11-2 to TRBJ2-1; 8 bases match TRBD2. Germline loops: CDR1 SGHAT, CDR2 FQNNGV. V dropped 3 bases and J dropped 10; count of bases not matched to a gene: 11. The CDR3 consists of 15 residues. The chain's CDR3 is CASSFLAGGGWEQFF. CDR3 DNA sequence: TGTGCCAGCAGCTTCCTAGCGGGTGGCGGTTGGGAGCAGTTCTTC.